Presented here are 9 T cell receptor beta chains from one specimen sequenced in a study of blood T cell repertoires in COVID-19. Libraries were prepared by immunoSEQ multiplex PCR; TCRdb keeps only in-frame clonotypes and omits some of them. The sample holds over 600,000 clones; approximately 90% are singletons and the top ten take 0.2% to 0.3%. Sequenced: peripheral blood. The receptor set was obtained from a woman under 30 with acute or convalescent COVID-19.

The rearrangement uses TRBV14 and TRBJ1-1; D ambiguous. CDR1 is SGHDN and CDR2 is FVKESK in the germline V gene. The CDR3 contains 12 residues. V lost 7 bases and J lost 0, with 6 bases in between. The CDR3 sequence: CASTPMNTEAFF. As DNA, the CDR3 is TGTGCCAGCACCCCCATGAACACTGAAGCTTTCTTT.

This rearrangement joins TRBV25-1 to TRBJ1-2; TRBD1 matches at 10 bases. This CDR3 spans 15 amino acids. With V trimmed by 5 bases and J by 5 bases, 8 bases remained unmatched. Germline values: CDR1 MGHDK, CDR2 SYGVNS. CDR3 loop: CASSMTGGEGYGYTF. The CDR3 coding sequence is TGTGCCAGCAGTATGACAGGGGGCGAAGGGTATGGCTACACCTTC.

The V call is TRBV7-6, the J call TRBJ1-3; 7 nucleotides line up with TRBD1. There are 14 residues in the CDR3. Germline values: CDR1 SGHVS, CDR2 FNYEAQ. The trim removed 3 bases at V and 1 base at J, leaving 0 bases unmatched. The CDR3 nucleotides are TGTGCCAGCAGCTTGGGACAGTCTGGAAACACCATATATTTT. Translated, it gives CASSLGQSGNTIYF.

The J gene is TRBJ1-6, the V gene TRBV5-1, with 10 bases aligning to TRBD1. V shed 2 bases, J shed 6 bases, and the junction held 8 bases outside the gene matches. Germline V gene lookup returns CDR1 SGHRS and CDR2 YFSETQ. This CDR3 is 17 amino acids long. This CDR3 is CASSLRTGGILNSPLHF. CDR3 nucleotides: TGCGCCAGCAGCTTACGGACAGGGGGAATTCTTAATTCACCCCTCCACTTT.

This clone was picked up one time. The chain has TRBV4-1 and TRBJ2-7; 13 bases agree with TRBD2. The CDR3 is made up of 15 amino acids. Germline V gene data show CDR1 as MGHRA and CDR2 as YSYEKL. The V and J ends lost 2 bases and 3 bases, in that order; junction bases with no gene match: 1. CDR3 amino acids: CASSQWTSGGYEQYF. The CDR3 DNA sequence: TGCGCCAGCAGCCAATGGACTAGCGGGGGCTACGAGCAGTACTTC.

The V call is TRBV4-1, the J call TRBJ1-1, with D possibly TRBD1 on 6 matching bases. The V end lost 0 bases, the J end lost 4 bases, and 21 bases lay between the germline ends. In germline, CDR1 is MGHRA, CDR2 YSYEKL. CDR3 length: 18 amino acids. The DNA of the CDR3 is TGCGCCAGCAGCCAAGATCGCGACAGGACAAGTAGTGGCACTGAAGCTTTCTTT. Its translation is CASSQDRDRTSSGTEAFF.

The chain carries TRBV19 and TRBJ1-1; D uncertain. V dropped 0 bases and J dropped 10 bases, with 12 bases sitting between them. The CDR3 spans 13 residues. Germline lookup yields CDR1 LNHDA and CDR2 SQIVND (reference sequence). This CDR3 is CASSIEAAVAAFF. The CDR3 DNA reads TGTGCCAGTAGTATAGAGGCGGCGGTGGCAGCTTTCTTT.

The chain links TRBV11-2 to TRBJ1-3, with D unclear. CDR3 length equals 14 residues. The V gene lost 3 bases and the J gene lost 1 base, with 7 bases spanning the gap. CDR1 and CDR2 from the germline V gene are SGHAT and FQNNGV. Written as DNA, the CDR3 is TGTGCCAGCAGCTTTAGAAGTTCTGGAAACACCATATATTTT. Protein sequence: CASSFRSSGNTIYF.

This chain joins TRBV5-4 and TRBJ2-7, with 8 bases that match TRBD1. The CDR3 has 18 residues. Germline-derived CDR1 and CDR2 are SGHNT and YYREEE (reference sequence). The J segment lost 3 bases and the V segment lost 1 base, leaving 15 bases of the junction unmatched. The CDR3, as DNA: TGTGCCAGCAGCTTGAAGGGTGGACAGGGCGATCAATTCTACGAGCAGTACTTC. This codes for CASSLKGGQGDQFYEQYF.